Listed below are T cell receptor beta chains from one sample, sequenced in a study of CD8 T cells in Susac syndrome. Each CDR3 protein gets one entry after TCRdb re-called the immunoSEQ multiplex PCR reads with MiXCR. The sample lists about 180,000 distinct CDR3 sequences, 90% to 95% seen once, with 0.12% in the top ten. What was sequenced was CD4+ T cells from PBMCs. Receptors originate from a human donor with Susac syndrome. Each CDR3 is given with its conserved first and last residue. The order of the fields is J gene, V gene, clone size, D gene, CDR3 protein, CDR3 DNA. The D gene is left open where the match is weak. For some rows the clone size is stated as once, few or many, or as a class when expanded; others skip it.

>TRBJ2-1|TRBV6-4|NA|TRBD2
CASSDSGLAGETYNEQFF
TGTGCCAGCAGTGATTCGGGACTAGCGGGGGAGACCTACAATGAGCAGTTCTTC
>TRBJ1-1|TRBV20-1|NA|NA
CSASRGETEAFF
TGCAGTGCTAGCCGGGGAGAGACTGAAGCTTTCTTT
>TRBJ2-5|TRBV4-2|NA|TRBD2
CASSQASGGVRETQYF
TGTGCCAGCAGCCAGGCTAGCGGGGGGGTCCGGGAGACCCAGTACTTC
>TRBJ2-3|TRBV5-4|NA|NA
CASSTSSTDTQYF
TGTGCCAGCAGCACCTCTAGCACAGATACGCAGTATTTT
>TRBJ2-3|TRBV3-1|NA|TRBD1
CASSQPAGGPTDTQYF
TGTGCCAGCAGCCAGCCCGCAGGGGGCCCCACAGATACGCAGTATTTT
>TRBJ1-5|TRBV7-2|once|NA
CASSWRGGAGGQPQHF
TGTGCCAGCAGCTGGCGGGGGGGGGCTGGCGGTCAGCCCCAGCATTTT
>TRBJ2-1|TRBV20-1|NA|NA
CSAIGGLEQFF
TGCAGTGCTATTGGAGGTCTTGAGCAGTTCTTC
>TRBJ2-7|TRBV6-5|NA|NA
CASSKDSYEQYF
TGTGCCAGCAGTAAGGACAGCTACGAGCAGTACTTC
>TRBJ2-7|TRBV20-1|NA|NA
CSASSPGQLDEQYF
TGCAGTGCTAGCTCGCCGGGACAATTGGACGAGCAGTACTTC
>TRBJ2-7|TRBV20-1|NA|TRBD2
CSPERGGYEQYF
TGCAGCCCGGAGCGGGGGGGATACGAGCAGTACTTC
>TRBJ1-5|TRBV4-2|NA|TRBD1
CASSQEYTGGDQPQHF
TGTGCCAGCAGCCAAGAATACACAGGGGGGGATCAGCCCCAGCATTTT
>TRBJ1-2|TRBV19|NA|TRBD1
CASSGYYSGTANYGYTF
TGTGCCAGTAGCGGGTACTACTCCGGGACAGCTAACTATGGCTACACCTTC
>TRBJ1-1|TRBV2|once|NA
CASILQRANTEAFF
TGTGCCAGCATTTTACAGCGGGCGAACACTGAAGCTTTCTTT
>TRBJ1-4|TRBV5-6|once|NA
CASSTAVQGREKLFF
TGTGCCAGCAGCACCGCGGTCCAGGGCCGTGAAAAACTGTTTTTT
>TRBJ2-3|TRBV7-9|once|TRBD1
CASSLDGTVITDTQYF
TGTGCCAGCAGCTTAGATGGGACAGTGATCACAGATACGCAGTATTTT
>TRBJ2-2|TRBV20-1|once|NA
CSARDVFGELFF
TGCAGTGCCCGGGACGTGTTCGGGGAGCTGTTTTTT
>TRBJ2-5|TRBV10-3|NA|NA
CAISTGAGETQYF
TGTGCCATCAGCACAGGGGCGGGGGAGACCCAGTACTTC
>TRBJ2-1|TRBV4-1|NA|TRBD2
CASSQASGFYNEQFF
TGCGCCAGCAGCCAAGCTAGCGGGTTCTACAATGAGCAGTTCTTC
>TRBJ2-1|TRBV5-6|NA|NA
CASSYGLNSYNEQFF
TGTGCCAGCAGCTACGGTCTCAACTCCTACAATGAGCAGTTCTTC
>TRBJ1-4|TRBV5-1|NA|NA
CASSLKGINEKLFF
TGCGCCAGCAGCTTGAAAGGAATTAATGAAAAACTGTTTTTT
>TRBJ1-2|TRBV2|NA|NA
CASSEEYGYTF
TGTGCCAGCAGTGAAGAGTATGGCTACACCTTC
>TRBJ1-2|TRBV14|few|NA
CASSQDRGNAYGYTF
TGTGCCAGCAGCCAAGATCGGGGGAACGCCTATGGCTACACCTTC
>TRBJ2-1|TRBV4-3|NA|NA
CASSQEINYNEQFF
TGCGCCAGCAGCCAAGAAATCAACTACAATGAGCAGTTCTTC
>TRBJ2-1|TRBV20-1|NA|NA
CSARVTGTNSYNEQFF
TGCAGTGCTAGAGTTACCGGGACCAATTCCTACAATGAGCAGTTCTTC
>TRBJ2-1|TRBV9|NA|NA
CASSVGGTQTNEQFF
TGTGCCAGCAGCGTAGGGGGGACTCAAACCAATGAGCAGTTCTTC
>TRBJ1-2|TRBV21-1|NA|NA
CASSPQGQGTAGYTF
TGTGCCAGCAGCCCCCAGGGACAGGGGACCGCCGGCTACACCTTC
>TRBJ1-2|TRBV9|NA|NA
CASSDTSGRGNYGYTF
TGTGCCAGCAGCGATACGTCTGGGAGGGGGAACTATGGCTACACCTTC
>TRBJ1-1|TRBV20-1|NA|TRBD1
CSAGQVNTEAFF
TGCAGTGCTGGACAGGTGAACACTGAAGCTTTCTTT
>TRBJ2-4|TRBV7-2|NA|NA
CASSVNSGTPTF
TGTGCCAGCAGCGTAAATTCCGGGACACCGACTTTC
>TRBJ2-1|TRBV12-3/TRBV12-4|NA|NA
CASSFSGGWDNEQFF
TGTGCCAGCAGTTTTTCGGGGGGCTGGGACAATGAGCAGTTCTTC
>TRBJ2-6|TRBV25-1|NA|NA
CASSESGANVLTF
TGTGCCAGCAGTGAATCTGGGGCCAACGTCCTGACTTTC
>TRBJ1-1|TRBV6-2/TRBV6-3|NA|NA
CASRQNINTEAFF
TGTGCCAGCAGACAGAATATTAACACTGAAGCTTTCTTT
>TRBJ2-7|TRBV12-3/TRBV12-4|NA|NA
CASSLVGRHEQYF
TGTGCCAGCAGTTTAGTCGGCAGGCACGAGCAGTACTTC